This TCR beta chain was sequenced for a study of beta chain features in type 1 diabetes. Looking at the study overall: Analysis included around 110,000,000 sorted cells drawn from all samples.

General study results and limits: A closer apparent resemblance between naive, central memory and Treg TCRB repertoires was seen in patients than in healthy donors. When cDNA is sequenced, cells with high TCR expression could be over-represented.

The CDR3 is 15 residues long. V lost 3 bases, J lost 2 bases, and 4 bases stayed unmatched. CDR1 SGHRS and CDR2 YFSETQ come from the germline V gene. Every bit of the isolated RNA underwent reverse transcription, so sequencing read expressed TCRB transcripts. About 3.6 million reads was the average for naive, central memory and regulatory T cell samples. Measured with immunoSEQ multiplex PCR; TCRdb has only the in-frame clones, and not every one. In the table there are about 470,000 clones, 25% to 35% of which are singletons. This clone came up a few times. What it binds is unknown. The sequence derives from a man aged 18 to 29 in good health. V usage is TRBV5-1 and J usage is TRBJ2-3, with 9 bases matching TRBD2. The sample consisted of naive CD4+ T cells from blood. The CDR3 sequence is CASSYLAGNTDTQYF. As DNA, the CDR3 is TGCGCCAGCAGCTATCTAGCGGGGAACACAGATACGCAGTATTTT.